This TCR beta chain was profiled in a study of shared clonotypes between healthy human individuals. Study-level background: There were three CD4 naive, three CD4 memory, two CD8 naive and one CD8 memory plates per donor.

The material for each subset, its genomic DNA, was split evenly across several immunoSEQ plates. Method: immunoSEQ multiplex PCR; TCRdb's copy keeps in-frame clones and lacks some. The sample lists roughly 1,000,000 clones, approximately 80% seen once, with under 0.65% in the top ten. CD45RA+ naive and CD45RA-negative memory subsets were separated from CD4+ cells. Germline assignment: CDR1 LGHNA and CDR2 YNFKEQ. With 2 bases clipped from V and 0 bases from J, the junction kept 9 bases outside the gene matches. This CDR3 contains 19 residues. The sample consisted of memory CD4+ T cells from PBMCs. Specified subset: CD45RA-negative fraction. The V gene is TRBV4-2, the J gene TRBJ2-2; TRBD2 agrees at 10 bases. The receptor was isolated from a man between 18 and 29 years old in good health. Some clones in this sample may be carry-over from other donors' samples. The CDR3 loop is CASSQMGASGGANTGELFF. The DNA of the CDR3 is TGTGCCAGCAGCCAAATGGGGGCTAGCGGGGGCGCGAACACCGGGGAGCTGTTTTTT.